Listed below are T cell receptor beta chains from one sample, sequenced in a study of blood T cell repertoires in COVID-19. Produced via immunoSEQ multiplex PCR; TCRdb's table is partial and in-frame only. The repertoire holds roughly 70,000 clones, with about 87% as singletons. Sequencing input: peripheral blood. The receptors were gathered from an elderly woman with active COVID-19. CDR3s include the opening cysteine and the closing phenylalanine or tryptophan. The order of the fields is clone size, D gene, V gene, J gene, CDR3 protein, CDR3 DNA. The D gene is left open where the match is weak. The listing skips clone size in some rows; elsewhere it reads once, few, many or a size class.

clone size: once; D gene: TRBD1; V gene: TRBV6-2/TRBV6-3; J gene: TRBJ1-5; CDR3 protein: CASSRPGQGIGQPQHF; CDR3 DNA: TGTGCCAGCAGTCGACCGGGACAGGGGATCGGTCAGCCCCAGCATTTT
clone size: few; D gene: .; V gene: TRBV7-9; J gene: TRBJ2-2; CDR3 protein: CASRNRVEFITGELFF; CDR3 DNA: TGTGCCAGCAGAAACAGGGTTGAATTTATCACCGGGGAGCTGTTTTTT
clone size: .; D gene: .; V gene: TRBV10-2; J gene: TRBJ2-2; CDR3 protein: CASSRQGNTGELFF; CDR3 DNA: TGCGCCAGCAGTCGCCAGGGGAACACCGGGGAGCTGTTTTTT
clone size: .; D gene: TRBD2; V gene: TRBV3-1/TRBV3-2; J gene: TRBJ2-2; CDR3 protein: CASQNGRSGTGELFF; CDR3 DNA: TGTGCCAGCCAAAACGGACGTAGCGGGACCGGGGAGCTGTTTTTT
clone size: once; D gene: TRBD2; V gene: TRBV5-1; J gene: TRBJ2-1; CDR3 protein: CASSSGLGYNEQFF; CDR3 DNA: TGCGCCAGCAGCTCGGGACTAGGGTACAATGAGCAGTTCTTC
clone size: few; D gene: TRBD2; V gene: TRBV2; J gene: TRBJ2-3; CDR3 protein: CASILAGAADTQYF; CDR3 DNA: TGTGCCAGCATACTAGCGGGAGCCGCAGATACGCAGTATTTT
clone size: .; D gene: .; V gene: TRBV13; J gene: TRBJ2-7; CDR3 protein: CASSLAGDREQYF; CDR3 DNA: TGTGCCAGCAGCTTAGCAGGGGACCGCGAGCAGTACTTC
clone size: .; D gene: .; V gene: TRBV14; J gene: TRBJ2-3; CDR3 protein: CASSPLTRGTDTQYF; CDR3 DNA: TGTGCCAGCAGCCCCCTGACTAGGGGCACAGATACGCAGTATTTT
clone size: .; D gene: TRBD2; V gene: TRBV4-1; J gene: TRBJ2-1; CDR3 protein: CASSQGLAGGGVYEQFF; CDR3 DNA: TGCGCCAGCAGCCAAGGACTAGCGGGAGGAGGTGTCTATGAGCAGTTCTTC
clone size: .; D gene: TRBD2; V gene: TRBV5-1; J gene: TRBJ2-1; CDR3 protein: CASSDTAGVGEQFF; CDR3 DNA: TGCGCCAGCAGTGATACAGCGGGAGTAGGTGAGCAGTTCTTC
clone size: .; D gene: TRBD2; V gene: TRBV19; J gene: TRBJ2-1; CDR3 protein: CASRSVAGDVAYNEQFF; CDR3 DNA: TGTGCCAGTAGGTCAGTAGCGGGAGATGTTGCCTACAATGAGCAGTTCTTC
clone size: .; D gene: TRBD1; V gene: TRBV12-5; J gene: TRBJ2-5; CDR3 protein: CASGSSRGRAETQYF; CDR3 DNA: TGTGCTAGTGGTTCCTCCAGGGGGCGGGCAGAGACCCAGTACTTC
clone size: .; D gene: .; V gene: TRBV19; J gene: TRBJ1-5; CDR3 protein: CASIPLNTQPQHF; CDR3 DNA: TGTGCCAGTATCCCCCTAAATACCCAGCCCCAGCATTTT
clone size: .; D gene: TRBD2; V gene: TRBV20-1; J gene: TRBJ2-7; CDR3 protein: CSASGTSGVTYEQYF; CDR3 DNA: TGCAGTGCTAGTGGGACTAGCGGGGTTACCTACGAGCAGTACTTC
clone size: .; D gene: TRBD2; V gene: TRBV6-4; J gene: TRBJ2-7; CDR3 protein: CASIPGLAGLGSYEQYF; CDR3 DNA: TGTGCCAGCATCCCGGGACTAGCGGGCCTGGGCTCCTACGAGCAGTACTTC
clone size: .; D gene: TRBD1; V gene: TRBV5-6; J gene: TRBJ2-7; CDR3 protein: CASSWTGSYEQYF; CDR3 DNA: TGTGCCAGCAGCTGGACAGGCTCCTACGAGCAGTACTTC
clone size: .; D gene: .; V gene: TRBV28; J gene: TRBJ1-1; CDR3 protein: CASSLMTEIEAFF; CDR3 DNA: TGTGCCAGCAGTTTAATGACAGAGATTGAAGCTTTCTTT
clone size: .; D gene: .; V gene: TRBV18; J gene: TRBJ2-5; CDR3 protein: CASSPGSEGRETQYF; CDR3 DNA: TGTGCCAGCTCACCAGGTAGCGAAGGGCGGGAGACCCAGTACTTC
clone size: .; D gene: TRBD1; V gene: TRBV28; J gene: TRBJ1-4; CDR3 protein: CASSSPGQANEKLFF; CDR3 DNA: TGTGCCAGCAGTTCTCCGGGACAGGCTAATGAAAAACTGTTTTTT
clone size: .; D gene: TRBD1; V gene: TRBV5-1; J gene: TRBJ1-2; CDR3 protein: CASSWGQGNDYGYTF; CDR3 DNA: TGCGCCAGCAGCTGGGGACAGGGGAACGACTATGGCTACACCTTC
clone size: .; D gene: .; V gene: TRBV7-9; J gene: TRBJ2-5; CDR3 protein: CASSFYIGEQETQYF; CDR3 DNA: TGTGCCAGCAGCTTTTATATAGGAGAGCAAGAGACCCAGTACTTC
clone size: .; D gene: TRBD1; V gene: TRBV7-9; J gene: TRBJ1-4; CDR3 protein: CASSGSGTASGKLFF; CDR3 DNA: TGTGCCAGCAGCGGATCCGGGACAGCGTCGGGCAAACTGTTTTTT
clone size: once; D gene: TRBD2; V gene: TRBV7-3; J gene: TRBJ2-3; CDR3 protein: CASSPTSGHATQYF; CDR3 DNA: TGTGCCAGCAGCCCGACTAGCGGGCACGCTACGCAGTATTTT
clone size: .; D gene: .; V gene: TRBV2; J gene: TRBJ2-3; CDR3 protein: CASAGQSTDTQYF; CDR3 DNA: TGTGCCAGCGCGGGTCAGAGCACAGATACGCAGTATTTT
clone size: .; D gene: TRBD2; V gene: TRBV9; J gene: TRBJ2-3; CDR3 protein: CASSPHSGGSNHTQYF; CDR3 DNA: TGTGCCAGCAGCCCTCATTCGGGGGGGTCTAACCACACGCAGTATTTT
clone size: .; D gene: .; V gene: TRBV28; J gene: TRBJ2-1; CDR3 protein: CASSFTDSSYNEQFF; CDR3 DNA: TGTGCCAGCAGTTTCACGGACTCCTCCTACAATGAGCAGTTCTTC
clone size: .; D gene: TRBD2; V gene: TRBV7-6; J gene: TRBJ2-3; CDR3 protein: CASSFGAGGSPDTQYF; CDR3 DNA: TGTGCCAGCAGCTTCGGAGCGGGAGGGTCTCCAGATACGCAGTATTTT
clone size: .; D gene: TRBD2; V gene: TRBV25-1; J gene: TRBJ2-3; CDR3 protein: CASSFYKGLAGGTDTQYF; CDR3 DNA: TGTGCCAGCAGTTTCTATAAGGGACTAGCGGGAGGGACAGATACGCAGTATTTT
clone size: .; D gene: .; V gene: TRBV2; J gene: TRBJ2-5; CDR3 protein: CASSRFREGETQYF; CDR3 DNA: TGTGCCAGCAGTAGGTTCCGGGAAGGAGAGACCCAGTACTTC
clone size: few; D gene: .; V gene: TRBV27; J gene: TRBJ2-2; CDR3 protein: CASSLGQGYTGELFF; CDR3 DNA: TGTGCCAGCAGTTTAGGGCAGGGTTACACCGGGGAGCTGTTTTTT
clone size: .; D gene: .; V gene: TRBV5-8; J gene: TRBJ1-3; CDR3 protein: CASQNLRDPGVSSGNTIYF; CDR3 DNA: TGTGCCAGCCAGAACTTACGGGACCCAGGGGTGAGCTCTGGAAACACCATATATTTT
clone size: .; D gene: .; V gene: TRBV7-7; J gene: TRBJ1-1; CDR3 protein: CASSLTTRRRMNTEAFF; CDR3 DNA: TGTGCCAGCAGCTTAACGACGAGGAGACGTATGAACACTGAAGCTTTCTTT
clone size: .; D gene: TRBD2; V gene: TRBV3-1/TRBV3-2; J gene: TRBJ2-7; CDR3 protein: CASSHHLRLAGEGLEQYF; CDR3 DNA: TGTGCCAGCAGCCACCACCTTAGACTAGCGGGAGAGGGGCTCGAGCAGTACTTC
clone size: .; D gene: .; V gene: TRBV29-1; J gene: TRBJ2-7; CDR3 protein: CSGLFGTAFYEQYF; CDR3 DNA: TGCAGCGGATTGTTCGGGACTGCTTTTTACGAGCAGTACTTC
clone size: .; D gene: .; V gene: TRBV28; J gene: TRBJ2-7; CDR3 protein: CASSTGWYEQYF; CDR3 DNA: TGTGCCAGCAGTACAGGGTGGTACGAGCAGTACTTC
clone size: .; D gene: .; V gene: TRBV7-2; J gene: TRBJ1-5; CDR3 protein: CASSPNARLGNQPQHF; CDR3 DNA: TGTGCCAGCAGCCCCAACGCCCGGTTGGGCAATCAGCCCCAGCATTTT
clone size: .; D gene: .; V gene: TRBV18; J gene: TRBJ2-5; CDR3 protein: CASSPTGTRNRETQYF; CDR3 DNA: TGTGCCAGCTCACCAACCGGGACAAGAAACCGGGAGACCCAGTACTTC
clone size: .; D gene: TRBD1; V gene: TRBV11-3; J gene: TRBJ1-6; CDR3 protein: CASSSHLGGQLHSPLHF; CDR3 DNA: TGTGCCAGCAGCTCCCACCTCGGGGGACAGCTTCATTCACCCCTCCACTTT